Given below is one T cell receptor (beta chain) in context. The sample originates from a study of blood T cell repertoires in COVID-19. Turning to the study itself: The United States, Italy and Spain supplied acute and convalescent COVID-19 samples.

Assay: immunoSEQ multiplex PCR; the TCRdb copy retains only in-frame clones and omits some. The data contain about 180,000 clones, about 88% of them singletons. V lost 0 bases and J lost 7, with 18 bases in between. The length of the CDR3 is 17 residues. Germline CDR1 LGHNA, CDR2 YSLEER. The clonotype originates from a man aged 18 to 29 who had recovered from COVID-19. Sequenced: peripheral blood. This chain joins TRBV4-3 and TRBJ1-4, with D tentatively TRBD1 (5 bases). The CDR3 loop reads CASSQDGAGARGEKLFF. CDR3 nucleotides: TGCGCCAGCAGCCAAGATGGAGCCGGGGCGCGGGGTGAAAAACTGTTTTTT.